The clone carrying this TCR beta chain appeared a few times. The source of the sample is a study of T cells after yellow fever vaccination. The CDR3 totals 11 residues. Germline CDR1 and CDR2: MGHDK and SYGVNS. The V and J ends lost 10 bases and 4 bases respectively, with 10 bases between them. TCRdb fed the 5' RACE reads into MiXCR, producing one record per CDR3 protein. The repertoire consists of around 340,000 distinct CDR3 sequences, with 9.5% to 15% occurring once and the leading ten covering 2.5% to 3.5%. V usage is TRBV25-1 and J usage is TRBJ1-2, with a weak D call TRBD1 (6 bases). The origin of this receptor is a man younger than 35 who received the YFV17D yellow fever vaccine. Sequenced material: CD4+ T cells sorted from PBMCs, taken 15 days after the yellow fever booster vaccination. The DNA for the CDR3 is TGTGCCACAGGGGAGGTCTATGGCTACACCTTC. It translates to CATGEVYGYTF.